What follows are 3 T cell receptor beta chains derived from one specimen sequenced in a study of T-cell memory formation after mild COVID-19. TCRdb re-called the 5' RACE reads with MiXCR, one entry per CDR3 protein. The data show a few hundred thousand distinct CDR3 sequences, with around 27% seen just once and approximately 13% held by the top ten. The sample consisted of PBMCs or a T cell subset sorted from them (not recorded which). These receptors were obtained from an adult woman who had mild COVID-19 (a few samples of this study predate the infection). Cell type and time point are not known.

The chain employs TRBV24-1 and TRBJ2-3; 9 nucleotides agree with TRBD1. V gave up 4 bases and J gave up 3 bases; unmatched junction bases: 4. Germline CDR1 KGHDR, CDR2 SFDVKD. This CDR3 is 15 amino acids long. The CDR3, as DNA: TGTGCCACCAGTGACCCCGGACAGGGGACAGATACGCAGTATTTT. The encoded protein is CATSDPGQGTDTQYF.

The CDR3 protein is CAISGGRDLYGYTF. The CDR3 DNA sequence: TGTGCCATCAGTGGGGGCCGGGACCTCTATGGCTACACCTTC. J is TRBJ1-2 and V is TRBV10-3; weak D call: TRBD1 (5 bases). Germline CDR1 ENHRY, CDR2 SYGVKD. The V gene lost 4 bases and the J gene lost 4 bases, with 13 bases spanning the gap. The CDR3 extends over 14 amino acids.

This clonotype was counted a few times. V and J are TRBV19 and TRBJ1-2; no clear D gene. Deletions cut 5 bases from V and 3 bases from J, with 13 bases between. Germline CDR1 LNHDA, CDR2 SQIVND (reference sequence). The CDR3 runs 14 residues. The DNA for the CDR3 is TGTGCCAGTAGTCCTGGGCCTCGGGACTATGGCTACACCTTC. Translated, it gives CASSPGPRDYGYTF. Based on the CDR3 plus reference TRBV19 and TRBJ1-2, the full variable domain is DGGITQSPKYLFRKEGQNVTLSCEQNLNHDAMYWYRQDPGQGLRLIYYSQIVNDFQKGDIAEGYSVSREKKESFPLTVTSAQKNPTAFYLCASSPGPRDYGYTFGSGTRLTVV.